This T cell receptor beta chain appears in the sequencing data of a study of CD8+ T cells in alopecia areata. Overall study: Treated individuals took tofacitinib by mouth, 5 to 10 mg twice daily.

Notes on the study in general: With just one nonresponder, it is still uncertain whether baseline CD8+ expansion relates to response. Higher clonality was seen in lesional scalp than in normal scalp, especially in alopecia totalis/universalis.

Notes on this clone: The antigen is undetermined.

Treatment meaning: oral pan-JAK inhibitor, 5-10 mg twice daily. Lesional scalp punch biopsies and peripheral blood came from alopecia areata patients. Germline V CDR1 and CDR2: SNHLY, FYNNEI. This CDR3 comprises 14 residues. Trimming removed 4 bases at V and 0 bases at J, with 9 bases between. After isolation, RNA underwent reverse transcription to generate cDNA as the sequencing template. Repertoires were generated with immunoSEQ multiplex PCR, while TCRdb's copy carries only in-frame clones and drops some. The sample includes over 100,000 clones, more than 45% of them seen just once. The specimen comprised CD4+ T cells sorted from blood, sampled at week 4, from a patient treated with tofacitinib. The clonotype originates from a human donor with alopecia areata. The V call is TRBV2, the J call TRBJ2-5; D remains ambiguous. The CDR3 loop is CASSGGRHQETQYF. CDR3 sequence (DNA): TGTGCCAGCAGTGGCGGACGGCACCAAGAGACCCAGTACTTC.